These 10 T cell receptor beta chains came from one sample sequenced in a study of cytomegalovirus exposure and HLA in healthy donors. PCR employed 60 Vbeta and 13 Jbeta primers. Sequenced by immunoSEQ multiplex PCR; TCRdb stores in-frame clones only, minus some. The repertoire consists of some 160,000 clones, with 80% occurring once and the leading ten covering about 6.3%. Sequenced material: PBMCs. The receptors here all came from a male donor in good health and CMV-seropositive.

The chain couples TRBV7-2 to TRBJ2-7; the match to TRBD2 covers 12 bases. Germline values: CDR1 SGHTA, CDR2 FQGNSA. The CDR3 extends over 16 amino acids. V shed 5 bases, J shed 0 bases, and the junction held 5 bases outside the gene matches. DNA of the CDR3: TGTGCCAGCAGCCGAACTAGCGGGGGGAGCTCCTACGAGCAGTACTTC. Translated: CASSRTSGGSSYEQYF.

This chain connects TRBV7-2 to TRBJ1-2, with a possible D match to TRBD1 (6 bases). There are 13 residues in the CDR3. Germline CDR1 is SGHTA and CDR2 is FQGNSA. Trimming left V 6 bases short and J 7 bases short, with 15 bases between. The CDR3 here is CASRKGQTIGYTF. DNA of the CDR3: TGTGCCAGCAGGAAGGGACAAACTATTGGCTACACCTTC.

V gene TRBV4-3 combines with J gene TRBJ2-7, with a tentative D call TRBD2 (5 bases). Germline-derived CDR1 and CDR2 are LGHNA and YSLEER. The CDR3 covers 16 residues. V lost 0 bases, J lost 3 bases, and 15 bases lay in between. CDR3 DNA sequence: TGCGCCAGCAGCCAAGAGGAACTAGGCGGGCTCTACGAGCAGTACTTC. Residues: CASSQEELGGLYEQYF.

The V and J genes are TRBV4-2 and TRBJ2-5; the D gene is possibly TRBD2 (5 bases). The CDR3 length is 17 residues. Trimming took off 4 bases at V and 2 bases at J, with 20 bases between the two ends. Germline CDR1 LGHNA, CDR2 YNFKEQ. CDR3: CASSRYRVGQRQETQYF. The DNA of the CDR3 is TGTGCCAGCAGCCGTTATAGGGTCGGTCAGCGGCAAGAGACCCAGTACTTC.

CDR3 sequence: CASSLYRGYGYTF. The CDR3 region has the DNA TGTGCCAGCAGTTTATACCGGGGCTATGGCTACACCTTC. The genes are TRBV27 and TRBJ1-2; D remains unclear. Germline V CDR1 and CDR2: MNHEY, SMNVEV (reference sequence). This CDR3 contains 13 residues. Trimming shortened V by 1 base and J by 4 bases, and 7 bases separated the two germline ends.

V gene TRBV5-4 combines with J gene TRBJ2-6, with D tentatively TRBD1 (6 bases). From germline, CDR1 is SGHNT and CDR2 YYREEE (reference sequence). Trimming removed 2 bases from V and 2 bases from J, with 8 bases in between. This CDR3 is built from 15 residues. In DNA form, the CDR3 reads TGTGCCAGCAGCTTTACAGGGCCTGGGGCCAACGTCCTGACTTTC. Translation: CASSFTGPGANVLTF.

This clone was detected only once. This chain joins TRBV19 and TRBJ1-1; D is uncertain. Germline V gives CDR1 LNHDA, CDR2 SQIVND (reference sequence). Trimming cost V 10 bases and J 1 base, with 10 bases left between them. The CDR3 contains 12 residues. Here the CDR3 reads CATAAGNTEAFF. In DNA, the CDR3 is TGTGCCACCGCAGCAGGGAACACTGAAGCTTTCTTT.

The chain couples TRBV5-1 to TRBJ2-7, with 12 bases that match TRBD2. With 8 bases clipped from V and 0 bases from J, the junction kept 12 bases outside the gene matches. Looked up from germline, CDR1 is SGHRS and CDR2 is YFSETQ. CDR3 length: 17 amino acids. CDR3 amino acids: CARGVRGTSGSSYEQYF. In DNA form, the CDR3 reads TGCGCCAGAGGGGTCAGGGGGACTAGCGGGTCCTCCTACGAGCAGTACTTC. The whole variable domain, filled in from reference TRBV5-1 and TRBJ2-7, reads KAGVTQTPRYLIKTRGQQVTLSCSPISGHRSVSWYQQTPGQGLQFLFEYFSETQRNKGNFPGRFSGRQFSNSRSEMNVSTLELGDSALYLCARGVRGTSGSSYEQYFGPGTRLTVT.

The V call is TRBV30, the J call TRBJ2-7, with 8 bases aligning to TRBD1. Looked up from germline, CDR1 is GTSNPN and CDR2 is SVGIG (reference sequence). The CDR3 runs 14 residues. With V trimmed by 4 bases and J by 4 bases, 9 bases remained unmatched. The CDR3 here is CAWTPRGRGYEQYF. CDR3 sequence (DNA): TGTGCCTGGACCCCCAGGGGGCGCGGGTACGAGCAGTACTTC.

This chain links TRBV6-1 with TRBJ2-7, with TRBD2 matching over 7 bases. CDR3 length: 17 residues. Trimming took 2 bases from V and 0 from J; bases not matched to a gene: 10. Germline V CDR1 and CDR2: MNHNS, SASEGT. The CDR3 DNA follows: TGTGCCAGCAGTGAACCCCGATGGAGCGGGGTCTCCTACGAGCAGTACTTC. Protein sequence: CASSEPRWSGVSYEQYF.